This T cell receptor (beta chain) was captured in a study of blood T cell repertoires in COVID-19. The overall study: COVID-19 samples from acute and convalescent phases originated in the United States, Italy and Spain.

Per the original methods: Estimation of nucleated cell counts was performed using reference gene primer amplification. Libraries were prepared by immunoSEQ multiplex PCR; TCRdb keeps only in-frame clonotypes and omits some of them. That table is the source of V, J and clone size, and D and trimming were worked out from the DNA. The sample lists tens of thousands of clones, more than 75% occurring once. The clonotype was recovered from a woman aged 60-75 years with acute or convalescent COVID-19. Material: peripheral blood.

The chain's CDR3 is CASRPTGPVFSETQYF. The CDR3 DNA is TGTGCCAGCAGACCAACAGGGCCAGTATTCTCGGAGACCCAGTACTTC. The chain employs TRBV7-9 and TRBJ2-5; possible D gene TRBD1, 6 bases. V shed 6 bases and J shed 5 bases, with 22 bases lying between them. The CDR3 runs 16 residues. CDR1 and CDR2 from the germline V gene are SEHNR and FQNEAQ (reference sequence).